The 18 T cell receptor beta chains presented below share a single source sample, sequenced in a study of shared clonotypes between healthy human individuals. Data came from immunoSEQ multiplex PCR; TCRdb stores just in-frame clones and leaves some out. The sample includes millions of clones, roughly 94% of them seen just once. Sequenced sample: naive CD4+ T cells sorted from blood. Subset in this sample: CD45RA+ positively selected. The source is a man aged 18 to 35 in good health.

The V call is TRBV6-6, the J call TRBJ2-7; D is unclear. Germline CDR1 is MNHNY and CDR2 is SVGAGI (reference sequence). This CDR3 comprises 12 residues. The V and J ends lost 6 bases and 1 base respectively, with 7 bases between them. Written as DNA, the CDR3 is TGTGCCAGCAGAAGGCAGTCCTACGAGCAGTACTTC. This codes for CASRRQSYEQYF.

The rearrangement uses TRBV6-1 and TRBJ2-7; 8 bases are shared with TRBD2. J was trimmed by 2 bases and V by 0 bases; bases with no gene match: 6. Germline lookup yields CDR1 MNHNS and CDR2 SASEGT. The CDR3 is made up of 16 amino acids. CDR3 in amino acids: CASSEARLAGAYEQYF. The CDR3 DNA sequence: TGTGCCAGCAGTGAAGCGCGGCTAGCGGGTGCCTACGAGCAGTACTTC.

The J gene is TRBJ2-3, the V gene TRBV5-1; a weak D match, TRBD1 (7 bases). V lost 4 bases and J 6 bases, leaving 12 bases between the germline ends. CDR3 size: 13 residues. The germline gives CDR1 SGHRS, CDR2 YFSETQ. The CDR3 nucleotides are TGCGCCAGCAGCGCAGGGGGGACGGATACGCAGTATTTT. Protein product: CASSAGGTDTQYF.

About this clone: The same CDR3 also results from other DNA sequences found in this sample. V gene TRBV9 combines with J gene TRBJ1-1; 8 bases map to TRBD1. CDR3 length: 15 amino acids. Germline CDR1 reads SGDLS; CDR2 reads YYNGEE. V gave up 4 bases and J gave up 1 base; unmatched junction bases: 6. The CDR3 bases are TGTGCCAGCAGCCCCTCCGGGACAGGGAACACTGAAGCTTTCTTT. It yields the protein CASSPSGTGNTEAFF.

The chain is built from TRBV9 and TRBJ2-7, with D possibly TRBD2 on 6 matching bases. CDR3 length: 15 residues. Trimming took off 0 bases at V and 2 bases at J, with 12 bases between the two ends. Germline V gene lookup returns CDR1 SGDLS and CDR2 YYNGEE. CDR3 amino acids: CASSVGDSGTYEQYF. The CDR3 DNA sequence: TGTGCCAGCAGCGTAGGTGATAGCGGCACCTACGAGCAGTACTTC.

The genes are TRBV11-2 and TRBJ2-7; D is unresolved. The V gene's germline CDR1 is SGHAT and CDR2 FQNNGV. There are 16 residues in the CDR3. Trimming stripped 0 bases from V and 0 bases from J, with 12 bases between. The CDR3 coding sequence is TGTGCCAGCAGCTTAGATTTGCAGCGCAGCTCCTACGAGCAGTACTTC. Protein: CASSLDLQRSSYEQYF. The whole variable domain, remainder taken from reference TRBV11-2 and TRBJ2-7, is EAGVAQSPRYKIIEKRQSVAFWCNPISGHATLYWYQQILGQGPKLLIQFQNNGVVDDSQLPKDRFSAERLKGVDSTLKIQPAKLEDSAVYLCASSLDLQRSSYEQYFGPGTRLTVT.

Comment on this clone: Compared with germline, one end of the junction differs, possibly owing to a read error. Different DNA sequences within this sample yield the same CDR3. The J gene is TRBJ2-3, the V gene TRBV2; 9 nucleotides line up with TRBD1. CDR3 size: 13 residues. Germline-derived CDR1 and CDR2 are SNHLY and FYNNEI. CDR3 DNA: TGTGCCAGCAGGGGACAGGGCACCGATACGCAGTATTTT. Residues: CASRGQGTDTQYF.

This clone occurred a few times. The rearrangement uses TRBV11-3 and TRBJ2-5, with D possibly matching TRBD2 (5 bases). The J call may be wrong; the DNA end is better matched by TRBJ2-7. The germline CDR1 and CDR2 sequences are SGHNT and YENEEA. This CDR3 region has 14 residues. Here the CDR3 reads CASSPRSAGYEQYF. The CDR3 DNA reads TGTGCCAGCAGCCCCCGGTCGGCGGGCTACGAGCAGTACTTC.

A single count supports this clone. The chain carries TRBV27 and TRBJ1-6, with 8 bases aligning to TRBD1. This CDR3 has 15 amino acids. Germline trimming cut 2 bases from V and 6 bases from J; bases unmatched to any gene: 3. Germline V gene sequence: CDR1 MNHEY, CDR2 SMNVEV (reference sequence). The chain's CDR3 is CASSLGGTGNSPLHF. In nucleotides, the CDR3 is TGTGCCAGCAGTTTAGGCGGGACAGGTAATTCACCCCTCCACTTT.

The V gene is TRBV28, the J gene TRBJ1-4; 7 bases align to TRBD1. The CDR3 loop spans 15 amino acids. V shed 0 bases, J shed 6 bases, and the junction held 4 bases outside the gene matches. Per germline, CDR1 MDHEN and CDR2 SYDVKM. The CDR3 is CASSLWEGAHEKLFF. The CDR3, as DNA: TGTGCCAGCAGTTTATGGGAGGGGGCACATGAAAAACTGTTTTTT.

This chain connects TRBV18 to TRBJ2-5; D perhaps matches TRBD2 (6 bases). Germline loops: CDR1 KGHSH, CDR2 LQKENI. V gave up 0 bases and J gave up 2 bases, with 10 bases separating them. CDR3 length: 15 residues. CDR3 nucleotides: TGTGCCAGCTCACCACCATCTAGCGCTCAAGAGACCCAGTACTTC. This translates into CASSPPSSAQETQYF.

The gene calls are TRBV5-1 and TRBJ2-7; perhaps TRBD1 as D (5 bases). Trimming stripped 4 bases from V and 5 bases from J, with 16 bases between. There are 14 residues in the CDR3. CDR1 SGHRS and CDR2 YFSETQ come from the germline V gene. The CDR3 reads CASSVDSPRDEQYF. For the CDR3, the DNA is TGCGCCAGCAGCGTCGACAGCCCACGGGACGAGCAGTACTTC. Supplemented by reference TRBV5-1 and TRBJ2-7, the full variable domain reads KAGVTQTPRYLIKTRGQQVTLSCSPISGHRSVSWYQQTPGQGLQFLFEYFSETQRNKGNFPGRFSGRQFSNSRSEMNVSTLELGDSALYLCASSVDSPRDEQYFGPGTRLTVT.

The chain links TRBV7-8 to TRBJ2-7, with 7 bases fitting TRBD1. CDR1 is SGHVS and CDR2 is FQNEAQ in the germline V gene. The CDR3 is made up of 16 amino acids. Unmatched junction bases numbered 7, after V lost 2 bases and J lost 0 bases. In DNA form, the CDR3 reads TGTGCCAGCAGCTTAATTTGGGGACAGTACTCCTACGAGCAGTACTTC. It codes for CASSLIWGQYSYEQYF.

The chain is built from TRBV6-1 and TRBJ2-6; the D is unclear. The CDR3 totals 15 residues. Germline V CDR1 and CDR2: MNHNS, SASEGT. Trimming left V 3 bases short and J 6 bases short, with 12 bases between. The CDR3 DNA sequence: TGTGCCAGCAGTGATACTGCTCTACTGGCCAACGTCCTGACTTTC. Residues: CASSDTALLANVLTF.

Of note for this clone: The sample holds other DNA sequences that translate to the same CDR3. This sequence joins TRBV15 and TRBJ1-1; weak D call: TRBD1 (5 bases). Deletions cut 1 base from V and 0 bases from J, with 6 bases between. The CDR3 loop spans 14 amino acids. The germline CDR1 and CDR2 sequences are LNHNV and YYDKDF (reference sequence). CDR3 DNA sequence: TGTGCCACCAGCAGAGGGGGGATGAACACTGAAGCTTTCTTT. It encodes CATSRGGMNTEAFF.

V is TRBV11-2 and J is TRBJ1-2, with a tentative D call TRBD1 (6 bases). The V gene lost 3 bases and the J gene lost 0 bases, with 14 bases spanning the gap. There are 16 residues in the CDR3. The germline V gene has CDR1 SGHAT and CDR2 FQNNGV. The CDR3 loop reads CASSFGGTPANYGYTF. In nucleotides, the CDR3 is TGTGCCAGCAGCTTTGGGGGGACACCCGCTAACTATGGCTACACCTTC.

This chain links TRBV10-3 with TRBJ1-4; D remains ambiguous. Germline CDR1 is ENHRY and CDR2 is SYGVKD. CDR3 length: 14 residues. V shed 0 bases and J shed 8 bases, with 10 bases lying between them. CDR3 region: CAISESSNPEKLFF. The CDR3 nucleotides are TGTGCCATCAGTGAGTCTAGCAACCCGGAAAAACTGTTTTTT.

The chain links TRBV5-5 to TRBJ2-7; D unresolved. Germline V gene data show CDR1 as SGHKS and CDR2 as YYEKEE (reference sequence). The length of the CDR3 is 13 residues. V was cut by 4 bases and J by 5 bases, with 13 bases left in between. The CDR3 is CASSDLVSDEQYF. In nucleotides, the CDR3 is TGTGCCAGCAGCGACTTAGTTTCAGACGAGCAGTACTTC. Supplemented by reference TRBV5-5 and TRBJ2-7, the full variable domain reads DAGVTQSPTHLIKTRGQQVTLRCSPISGHKSVSWYQQVLGQGPQFIFQYYEKEERGRGNFPDRFSARQFPNYSSELNVNALLLGDSALYLCASSDLVSDEQYFGPGTRLTVT.